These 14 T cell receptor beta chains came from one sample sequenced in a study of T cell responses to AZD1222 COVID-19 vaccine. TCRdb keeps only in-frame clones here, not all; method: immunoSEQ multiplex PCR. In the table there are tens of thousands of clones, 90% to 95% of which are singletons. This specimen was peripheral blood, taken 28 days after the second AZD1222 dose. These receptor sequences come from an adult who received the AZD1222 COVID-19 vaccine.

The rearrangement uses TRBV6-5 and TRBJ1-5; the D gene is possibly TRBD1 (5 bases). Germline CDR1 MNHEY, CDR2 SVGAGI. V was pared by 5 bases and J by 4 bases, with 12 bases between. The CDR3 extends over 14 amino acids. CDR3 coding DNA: TGTGCCAGCAGTAGGGACCAAATTAATCAGCCCCAGCATTTT. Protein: CASSRDQINQPQHF.

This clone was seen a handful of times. CDR3 loop: CASSLGQGKLFYNEQFF. The CDR3 coding sequence is TGCGCCAGCAGCCTAGGACAGGGCAAACTCTTCTACAATGAGCAGTTCTTC. V is TRBV4-3 and J is TRBJ2-1; 8 nucleotides align to TRBD1. The trim removed 4 bases at V and 3 bases at J, leaving 11 bases unmatched. The CDR3 length is 17 residues. Germline values: CDR1 LGHNA, CDR2 YSLEER.

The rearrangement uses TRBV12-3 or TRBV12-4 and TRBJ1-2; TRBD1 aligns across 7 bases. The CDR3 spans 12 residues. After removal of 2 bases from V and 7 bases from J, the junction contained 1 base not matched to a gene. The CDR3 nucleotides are TGTGCCAGCAGTTTATCAGGGGGTGGCTACACCTTC. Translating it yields CASSLSGGGYTF.

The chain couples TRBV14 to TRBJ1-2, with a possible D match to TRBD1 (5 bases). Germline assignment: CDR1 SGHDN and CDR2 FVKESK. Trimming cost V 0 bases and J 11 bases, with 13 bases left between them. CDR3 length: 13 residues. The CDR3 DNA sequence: TGTGCCAGCAGCCAAGATAGGGCAGGGCGGTACACCTTC. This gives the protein CASSQDRAGRYTF.

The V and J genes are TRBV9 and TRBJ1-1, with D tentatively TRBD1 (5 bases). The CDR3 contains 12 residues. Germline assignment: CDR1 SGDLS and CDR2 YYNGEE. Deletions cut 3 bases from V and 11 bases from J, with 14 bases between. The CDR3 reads CASSGPGRGAFF. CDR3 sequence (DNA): TGTGCCAGCAGCGGCCCGGGACGAGGTGCTTTCTTT.

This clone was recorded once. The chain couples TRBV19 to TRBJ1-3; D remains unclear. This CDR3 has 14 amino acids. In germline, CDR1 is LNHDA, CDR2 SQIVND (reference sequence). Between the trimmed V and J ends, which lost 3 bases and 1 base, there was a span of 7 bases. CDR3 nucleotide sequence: TGTGCCAGTAGTATCTCGATATCTGGAAACACCATATATTTT. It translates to CASSISISGNTIYF.

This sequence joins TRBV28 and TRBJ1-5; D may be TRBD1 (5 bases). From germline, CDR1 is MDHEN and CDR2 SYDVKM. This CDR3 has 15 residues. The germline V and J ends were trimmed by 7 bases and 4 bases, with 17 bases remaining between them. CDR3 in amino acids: CASTLAGFRNQPQHF. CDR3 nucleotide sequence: TGTGCCAGCACCTTGGCAGGGTTTAGGAATCAGCCCCAGCATTTT.

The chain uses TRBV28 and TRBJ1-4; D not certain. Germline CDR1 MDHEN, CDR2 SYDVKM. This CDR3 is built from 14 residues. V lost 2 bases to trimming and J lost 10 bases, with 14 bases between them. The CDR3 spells CASSLGARTGKLFF. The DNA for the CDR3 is TGTGCCAGCAGTTTAGGAGCAAGGACTGGAAAACTGTTTTTT.

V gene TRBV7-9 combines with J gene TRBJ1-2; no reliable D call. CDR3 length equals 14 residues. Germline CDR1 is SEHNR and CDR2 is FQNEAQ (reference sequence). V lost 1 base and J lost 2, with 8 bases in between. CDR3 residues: CASSLVSINYGYTF. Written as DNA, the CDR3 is TGTGCCAGCAGCTTAGTGTCAATCAACTATGGCTACACCTTC. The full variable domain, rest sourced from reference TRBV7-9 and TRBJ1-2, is DTGVSQNPRHKITKRGQNVTFRCDPISEHNRLYWYRQTLGQGPEFLTYFQNEAQLEKSRLLSDRFSAERPKGSFSTLEIQRTEQGDSAMYLCASSLVSINYGYTFGSGTRLTVV.

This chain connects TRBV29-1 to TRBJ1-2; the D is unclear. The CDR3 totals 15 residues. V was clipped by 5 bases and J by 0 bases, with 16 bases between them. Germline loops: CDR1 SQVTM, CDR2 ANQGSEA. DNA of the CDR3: TGCAGCGTTCGAGACGATCCTACCGCTAACTATGGCTACACCTTC. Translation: CSVRDDPTANYGYTF. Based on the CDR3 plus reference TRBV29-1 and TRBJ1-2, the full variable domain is SAVISQKPSRDICQRGTSLTIQCQVDSQVTMMFWYRQQPGQSLTLIATANQGSEATYESGFVIDKFPISRPNLTFSTLTVSNMSPEDSSIYLCSVRDDPTANYGYTFGSGTRLTVV.

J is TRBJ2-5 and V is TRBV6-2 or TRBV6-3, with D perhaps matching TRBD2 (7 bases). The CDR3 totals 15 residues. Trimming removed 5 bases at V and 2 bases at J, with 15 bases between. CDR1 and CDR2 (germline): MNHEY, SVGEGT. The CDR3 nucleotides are TGTGCCAGCAGTGATCGGGGGGCCTGGCAAGAGACCCAGTACTTC. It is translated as CASSDRGAWQETQYF.

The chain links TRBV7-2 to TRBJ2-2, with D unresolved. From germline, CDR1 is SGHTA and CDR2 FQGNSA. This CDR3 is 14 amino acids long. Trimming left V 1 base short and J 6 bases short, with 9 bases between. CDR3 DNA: TGTGCCAGCAGCTTAGAAATGGCGGCCGGGGAGCTGTTTTTT. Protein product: CASSLEMAAGELFF.

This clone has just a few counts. The CDR3 sequence: CATSRDVGTGVEKLFF. CDR3 nucleotide sequence: TGTGCCACCAGCAGAGATGTTGGAACAGGGGTTGAAAAACTGTTTTTT. This chain uses TRBV15 with TRBJ1-4, with 7 bases aligning to TRBD1. The CDR3 sequence is 16 residues long. Trimming at V came to 0 bases and at J to 7 bases, leaving 8 bases not matched to a gene. Germline V gene lookup returns CDR1 LNHNV and CDR2 YYDKDF (reference sequence). The full variable domain, in which reference TRBV15 and TRBJ1-4 provide the parts outside the CDR3, is DAMVIQNPRYQVTQFGKPVTLSCSQTLNHNVMYWYQQKSSQAPKLLFHYYDKDFNNEADTPDNFQSRRPNTSFCFLDIRSPGLGDTAMYLCATSRDVGTGVEKLFFGSGTQLSVL.

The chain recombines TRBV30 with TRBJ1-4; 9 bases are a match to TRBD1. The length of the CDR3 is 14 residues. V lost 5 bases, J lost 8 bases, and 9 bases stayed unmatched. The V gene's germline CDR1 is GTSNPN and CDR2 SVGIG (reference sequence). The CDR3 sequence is CAWDPTGGGEKLFF. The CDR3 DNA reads TGTGCCTGGGACCCGACAGGGGGGGGAGAAAAACTGTTTTTT.